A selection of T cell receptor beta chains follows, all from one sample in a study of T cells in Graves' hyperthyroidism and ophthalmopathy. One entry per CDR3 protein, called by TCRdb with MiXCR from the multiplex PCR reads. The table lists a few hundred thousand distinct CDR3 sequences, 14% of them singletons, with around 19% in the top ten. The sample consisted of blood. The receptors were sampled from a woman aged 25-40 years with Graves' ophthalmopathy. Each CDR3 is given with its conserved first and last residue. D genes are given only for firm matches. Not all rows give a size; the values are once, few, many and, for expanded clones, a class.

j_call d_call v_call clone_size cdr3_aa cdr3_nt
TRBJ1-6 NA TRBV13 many CASSLAIRAGPYNSPLHF TGTGCCAGCAGCTTAGCTATCCGGGCAGGACCCTATAATTCACCCCTCCACTTT
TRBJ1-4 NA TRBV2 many CASNPPGPGEEKLFF TGTGCCAGCAATCCTCCGGGACCAGGCGAGGAAAAACTGTTTTTT
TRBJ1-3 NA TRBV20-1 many CSARRYSGNTIYF TGCAGTGCTAGACGATACTCTGGAAACACCATATATTTT
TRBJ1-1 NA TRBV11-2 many CASSLNHANTEAFF TGTGCCAGCAGCTTAAATCACGCGAACACTGAAGCTTTCTTT
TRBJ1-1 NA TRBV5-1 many CASSPAALNTEAFF TGCGCCAGCAGCCCCGCAGCGCTGAACACTGAAGCTTTCTTT
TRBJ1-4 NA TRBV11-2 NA CASSFARTNEKLFF TGTGCCAGCAGCTTCGCCAGGACTAATGAAAAACTGTTTTTT
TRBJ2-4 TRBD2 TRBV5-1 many CASSSGGPTGDIQYF TGCGCCAGCAGCTCGGGAGGACCCACCGGGGACATTCAGTACTTC
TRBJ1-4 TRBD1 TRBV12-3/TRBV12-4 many CASSFGQGAKGVTNEKLFF TGTGCCAGCAGTTTTGGACAGGGGGCGAAAGGCGTAACTAATGAAAAACTGTTTTTT
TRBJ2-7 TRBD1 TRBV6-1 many CASSTWGQTYEQYF TGTGCCAGCAGCACCTGGGGACAGACCTACGAGCAGTACTTC
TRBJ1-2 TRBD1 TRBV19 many CASSAAMTGVGYGYTF TGTGCCAGTAGTGCCGCGATGACAGGGGTTGGCTATGGCTACACCTTC
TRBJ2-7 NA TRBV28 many CASSLVFGYEQYF TGTGCCAGCAGTTTAGTCTTCGGATACGAGCAGTACTTC
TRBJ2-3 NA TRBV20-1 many CSAFTGTERTDTQYF TGCAGTGCTTTTACCGGGACTGAACGCACAGATACGCAGTATTTT
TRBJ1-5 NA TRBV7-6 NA CASSLFVGGSNQPQHF TGTGCCAGCAGCTTATTCGTAGGGGGAAGCAATCAGCCCCAGCATTTT
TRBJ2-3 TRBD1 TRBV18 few CASSPSDRATQYF TGTGCCAGCTCACCTTCGGACAGGGCAACGCAGTATTTT
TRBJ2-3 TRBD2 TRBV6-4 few CASSRLAGETDTQYF TGTGCCAGCAGTAGGCTAGCGGGGGAGACAGATACGCAGTATTTT
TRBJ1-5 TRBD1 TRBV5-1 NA CASSLTGDRQPQHF TGCGCCAGCAGCTTGACAGGGGATCGTCAGCCCCAGCATTTT
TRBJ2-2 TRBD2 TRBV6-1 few CASKPLAGGELFF TGTGCCAGCAAACCGCTAGCGGGCGGGGAGCTGTTTTTT
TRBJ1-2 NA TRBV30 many CAWSLGTGYTF TGTGCCTGGAGTTTAGGGACGGGCTACACCTTC
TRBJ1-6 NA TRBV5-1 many CASSLGGGTLSYNSPLHF TGCGCCAGCAGCTTGGGTGGAGGGACCCTGTCCTATAATTCACCCCTCCACTTT
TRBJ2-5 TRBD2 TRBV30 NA CAWSNSGTSGKETQYF TGTGCCTGGAGTAATTCCGGGACTAGCGGGAAAGAGACCCAGTACTTC
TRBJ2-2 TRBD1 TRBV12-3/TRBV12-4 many CASTLGAGGTGELFF TGTGCCAGCACCCTTGGGGCAGGGGGCACCGGGGAGCTGTTTTTT
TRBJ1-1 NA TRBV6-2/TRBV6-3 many CASSSSTRTFTEAFF TGTGCCAGCAGCTCCTCGACACGGACCTTCACTGAAGCTTTCTTT
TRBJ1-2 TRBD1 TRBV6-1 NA CASSSPGQGRSGYTF TGTGCCAGCAGTTCGCCGGGACAGGGACGTAGTGGCTACACCTTC
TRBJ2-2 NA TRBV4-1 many CASSQSPGPSTGELFF TGCGCCAGCAGCCAATCCCCAGGGCCATCCACCGGGGAGCTGTTTTTT
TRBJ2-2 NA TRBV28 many CASSLTPFGTGELFF TGTGCCAGCAGCCTAACACCTTTTGGCACCGGGGAGCTGTTTTTT
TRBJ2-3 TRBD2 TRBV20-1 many CSARESSSGGAADTQYF TGCAGTGCTAGAGAAAGCTCTAGCGGGGGGGCAGCAGATACGCAGTATTTT
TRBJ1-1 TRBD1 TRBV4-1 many CASSQTGGNTEAFF TGTGCCAGCAGCCAGACAGGGGGGAACACTGAAGCTTTCTTT
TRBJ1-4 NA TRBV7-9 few CASSLLRVTTNEKLFF TGTGCCAGCAGCTTACTACGGGTTACAACTAATGAAAAACTGTTTTTT
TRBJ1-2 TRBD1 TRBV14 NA CASSPTGGLYGYTF TGTGCCAGCAGCCCGACAGGGGGCTTGTATGGCTACACCTTC
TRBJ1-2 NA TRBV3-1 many CASSQFQRGGYTF TGTGCCAGCAGCCAATTCCAAAGGGGTGGCTACACCTTC
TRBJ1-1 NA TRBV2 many CASRGAPGENTEAFF TGTGCCAGCAGGGGAGCCCCTGGGGAGAACACTGAAGCTTTCTTT
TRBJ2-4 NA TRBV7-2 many CASSVTGAKNIQYF TGTGCCAGCAGCGTCACAGGGGCCAAAAACATTCAGTACTTC
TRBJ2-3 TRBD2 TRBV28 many CASTNGGATDTQYF TGTGCCAGCACTAACGGGGGGGCCACAGATACGCAGTATTTT
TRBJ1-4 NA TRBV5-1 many CASSRRSTNEKLFF TGCGCCAGCAGCCGCCGGTCAACTAATGAAAAACTGTTTTTT
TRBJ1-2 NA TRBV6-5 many CASSYSVRQFYGYTF TGTGCCAGCAGTTACTCAGTGCGTCAGTTCTATGGCTACACCTTC
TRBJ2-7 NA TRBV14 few CASSLRDPRGEQYF TGTGCCAGCAGCCTCCGGGACCCGCGTGGAGAGCAGTACTTC
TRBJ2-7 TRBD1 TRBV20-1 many CSARTGPYEQYF TGCAGTGCTAGGACAGGGCCCTACGAGCAGTACTTC
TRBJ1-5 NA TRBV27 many CASRMDGYQPQHF TGTGCCAGCAGAATGGACGGGTATCAGCCCCAGCATTTT
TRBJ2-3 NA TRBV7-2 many CASSLVSTGDTQYF TGTGCCAGCAGCTTAGTATCAACGGGAGATACGCAGTATTTT
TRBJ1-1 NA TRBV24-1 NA CATSDPTWGPEAFF TGTGCCACCAGTGATCCGACTTGGGGCCCTGAAGCTTTCTTT
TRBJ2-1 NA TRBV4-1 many CASSPSDLRSYNEQFF TGCGCCAGCAGCCCCTCCGACCTGAGGTCCTACAATGAGCAGTTCTTC
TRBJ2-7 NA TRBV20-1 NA CSAKPRTPYEQYF TGCAGTGCTAAACCCCGCACTCCCTACGAGCAGTACTTC
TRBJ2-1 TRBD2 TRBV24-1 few CATSDKWGGSYNEQFF TGTGCCACCAGTGACAAATGGGGGGGGTCCTACAATGAGCAGTTCTTC
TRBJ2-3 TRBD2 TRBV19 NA CASRRLAGVTTDTQYF TGTGCCAGTAGACGGCTAGCGGGGGTTACCACAGATACGCAGTATTTT
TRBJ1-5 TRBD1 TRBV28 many CASSLERGRLNQPQHF TGTGCCAGCAGTTTAGAGAGGGGGCGCTTGAATCAGCCCCAGCATTTT
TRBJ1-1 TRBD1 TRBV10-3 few CAISVSAGGADTEAFF TGTGCCATCAGTGTCTCGGCAGGGGGCGCCGACACTGAAGCTTTCTTT
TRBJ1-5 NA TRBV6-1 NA CASSETGILFGNQPQHF TGTGCCAGCAGCGAGACAGGAATCCTGTTTGGCAATCAGCCCCAGCATTTT
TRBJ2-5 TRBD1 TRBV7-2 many CASSPGQGRKTQYF TGTGCCAGCAGCCCAGGACAGGGGAGAAAGACCCAGTACTTC
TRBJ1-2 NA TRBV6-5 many CASSITAYGYTF TGTGCCAGCAGTATCACAGCCTATGGCTACACCTTC
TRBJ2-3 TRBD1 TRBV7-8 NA CASSLARQGALADTQYF TGTGCCAGCAGCTTAGCCCGACAGGGGGCGCTCGCAGATACGCAGTATTTT
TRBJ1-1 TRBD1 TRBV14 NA CASSQKTGGQGDTEAFF TGTGCCAGCAGCCAGAAAACAGGGGGCCAAGGAGACACTGAAGCTTTCTTT
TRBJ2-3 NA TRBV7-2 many CASSSQTGSDTQYF TGTGCCAGCAGCTCACAGACAGGATCCGATACGCAGTATTTT
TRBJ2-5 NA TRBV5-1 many CASSLDVGTQYF TGCGCCAGCAGCTTGGACGTGGGGACCCAGTACTTC